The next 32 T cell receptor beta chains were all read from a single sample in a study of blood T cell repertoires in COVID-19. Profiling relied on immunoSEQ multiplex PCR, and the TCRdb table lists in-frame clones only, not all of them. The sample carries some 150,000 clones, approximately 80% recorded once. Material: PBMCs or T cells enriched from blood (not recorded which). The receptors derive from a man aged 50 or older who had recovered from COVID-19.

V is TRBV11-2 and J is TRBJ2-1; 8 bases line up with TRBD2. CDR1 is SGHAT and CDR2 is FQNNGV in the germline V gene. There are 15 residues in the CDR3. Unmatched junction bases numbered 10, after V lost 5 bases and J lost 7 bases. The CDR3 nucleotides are TGTGCCAGCAGCCCCCGGCGGGGGGATGTGAATGAGCAGTTCTTC. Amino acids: CASSPRRGDVNEQFF.

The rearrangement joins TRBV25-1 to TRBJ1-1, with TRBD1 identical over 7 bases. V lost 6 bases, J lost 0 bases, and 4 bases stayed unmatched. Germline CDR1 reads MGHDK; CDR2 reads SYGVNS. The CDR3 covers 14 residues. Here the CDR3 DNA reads TGTGCCAGCAGAGACAGGGCGGTGAACACTGAAGCTTTCTTT. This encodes CASRDRAVNTEAFF.

DNA of the CDR3: TGTGCCAGCAGGCAGGGGATAACCGGGGAGCTGTTTTTT. Encoded protein: CASRQGITGELFF. The chain combines TRBV7-3 with TRBJ2-2; D perhaps matches TRBD1 (6 bases). CDR1 and CDR2 from the germline V gene are SGHTA and FQGTGA. The CDR3 contains 13 residues. V was trimmed by 6 bases and J by 5 bases, leaving 10 bases between them.

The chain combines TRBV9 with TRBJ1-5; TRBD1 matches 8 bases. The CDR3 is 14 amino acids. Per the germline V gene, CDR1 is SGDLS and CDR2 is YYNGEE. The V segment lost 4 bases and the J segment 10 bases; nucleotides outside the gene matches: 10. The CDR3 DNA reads TGTGCCAGCAGCCAGGGACAGGTTGTGGGACCCCAGCATTTT. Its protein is CASSQGQVVGPQHF.

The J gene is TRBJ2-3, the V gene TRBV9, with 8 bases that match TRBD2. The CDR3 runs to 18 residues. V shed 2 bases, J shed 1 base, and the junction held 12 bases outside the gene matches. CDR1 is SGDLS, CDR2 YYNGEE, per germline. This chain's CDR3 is CASSVFEKAGARTDTQYF. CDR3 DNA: TGTGCCAGCAGCGTGTTTGAAAAAGCGGGGGCCCGCACAGATACGCAGTATTTT.

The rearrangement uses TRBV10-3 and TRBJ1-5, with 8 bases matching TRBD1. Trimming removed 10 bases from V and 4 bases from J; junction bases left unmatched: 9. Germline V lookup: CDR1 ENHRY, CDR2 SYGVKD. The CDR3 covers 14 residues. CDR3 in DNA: TGTGCCAGCGCGCCCGACAGGGGAAATCAGCCCCAGCATTTT. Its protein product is CASAPDRGNQPQHF.

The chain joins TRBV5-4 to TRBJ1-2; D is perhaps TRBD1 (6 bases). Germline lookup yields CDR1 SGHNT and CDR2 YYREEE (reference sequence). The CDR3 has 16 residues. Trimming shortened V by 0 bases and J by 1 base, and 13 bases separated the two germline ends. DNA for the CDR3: TGTGCCAGCAGCTTGGCCGGACAGTTAGATAACTATGGCTACACCTTC. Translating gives CASSLAGQLDNYGYTF.

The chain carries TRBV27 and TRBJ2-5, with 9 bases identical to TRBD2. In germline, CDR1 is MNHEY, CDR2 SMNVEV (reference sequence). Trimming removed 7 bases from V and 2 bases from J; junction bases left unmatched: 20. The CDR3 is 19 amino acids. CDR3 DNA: TGTGCCAGCACCAGACGCCAAATAGCGGGGGCCGTTGTACAAGAGACCCAGTACTTC. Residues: CASTRRQIAGAVVQETQYF.

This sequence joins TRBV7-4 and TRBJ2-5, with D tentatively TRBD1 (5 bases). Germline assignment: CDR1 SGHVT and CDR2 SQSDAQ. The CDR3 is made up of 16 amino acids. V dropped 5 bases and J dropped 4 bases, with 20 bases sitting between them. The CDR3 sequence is CASSEQAPLLGETQYF. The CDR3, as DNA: TGTGCCAGCAGCGAACAGGCTCCCCTCTTGGGAGAGACCCAGTACTTC.

The CDR3 spells CASSTGTGNEKLFF. The DNA of the CDR3 is TGTGCCAGCAGTACCGGGACAGGGAATGAAAAACTGTTTTTT. This chain joins TRBV6-5 and TRBJ1-4; 9 nucleotides agree with TRBD1. Germline V gene sequence: CDR1 MNHEY, CDR2 SVGAGI. The CDR3 extends over 14 amino acids. With V trimmed by 5 bases and J by 5 bases, 3 bases remained unmatched.

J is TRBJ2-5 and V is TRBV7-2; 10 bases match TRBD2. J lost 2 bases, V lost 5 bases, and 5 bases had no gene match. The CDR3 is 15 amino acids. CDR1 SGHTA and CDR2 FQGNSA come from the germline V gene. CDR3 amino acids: CASSPQRGGQETQYF. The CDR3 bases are TGTGCCAGCAGCCCACAGCGGGGGGGACAAGAGACCCAGTACTTC.

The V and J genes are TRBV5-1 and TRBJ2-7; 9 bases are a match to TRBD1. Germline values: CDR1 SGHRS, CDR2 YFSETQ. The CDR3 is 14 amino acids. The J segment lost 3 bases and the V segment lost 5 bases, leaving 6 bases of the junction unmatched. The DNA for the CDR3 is TGCGCCAGCAGATGGACAGGGGAAAACTACGAGCAGTACTTC. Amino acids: CASRWTGENYEQYF.

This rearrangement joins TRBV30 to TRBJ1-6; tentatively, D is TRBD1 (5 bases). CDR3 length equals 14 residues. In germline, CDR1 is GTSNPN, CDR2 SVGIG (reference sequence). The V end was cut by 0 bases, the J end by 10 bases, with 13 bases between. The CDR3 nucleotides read TGTGCCTGGAGTGTAAGTCGACAGAACTCACCCCTCCACTTT. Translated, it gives CAWSVSRQNSPLHF.

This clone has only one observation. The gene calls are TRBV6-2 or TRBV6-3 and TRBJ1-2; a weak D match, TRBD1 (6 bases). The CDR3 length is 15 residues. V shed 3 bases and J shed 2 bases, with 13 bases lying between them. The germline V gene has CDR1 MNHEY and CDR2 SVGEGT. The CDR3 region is CASSYDRRFNYGYTF. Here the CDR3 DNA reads TGTGCCAGCAGTTATGACAGGCGTTTCAACTATGGCTACACCTTC.

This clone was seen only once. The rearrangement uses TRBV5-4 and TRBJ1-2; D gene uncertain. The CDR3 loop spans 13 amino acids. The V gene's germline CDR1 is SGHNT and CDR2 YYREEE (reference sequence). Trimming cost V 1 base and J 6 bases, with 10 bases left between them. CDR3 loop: CASSLRRVDGYTF. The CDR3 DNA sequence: TGTGCCAGCAGCTTGAGGAGGGTAGATGGCTACACCTTC.

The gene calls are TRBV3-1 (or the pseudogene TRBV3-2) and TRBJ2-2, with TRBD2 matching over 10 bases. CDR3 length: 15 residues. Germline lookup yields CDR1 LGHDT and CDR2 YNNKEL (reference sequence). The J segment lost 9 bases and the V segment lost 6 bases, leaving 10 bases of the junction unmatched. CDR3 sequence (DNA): TGTGCCAGCAGACCTAGCGGGGGCACCAACAGGGAGCTGTTTTTT. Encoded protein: CASRPSGGTNRELFF.

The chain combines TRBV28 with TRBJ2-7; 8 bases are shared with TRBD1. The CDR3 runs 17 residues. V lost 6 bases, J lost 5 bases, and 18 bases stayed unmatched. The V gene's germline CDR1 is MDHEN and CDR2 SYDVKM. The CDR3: CASRGQGYNLDPHEQYF. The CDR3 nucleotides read TGTGCCAGCAGAGGACAGGGTTATAACCTTGATCCCCACGAGCAGTACTTC.

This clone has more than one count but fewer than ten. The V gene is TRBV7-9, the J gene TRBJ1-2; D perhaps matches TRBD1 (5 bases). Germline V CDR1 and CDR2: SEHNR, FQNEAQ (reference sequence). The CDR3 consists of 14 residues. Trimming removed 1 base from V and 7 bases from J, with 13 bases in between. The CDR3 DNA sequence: TGTGCCAGCAGCTTAGATAAGGGGCACTCTGGCTACACCTTC. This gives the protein CASSLDKGHSGYTF.

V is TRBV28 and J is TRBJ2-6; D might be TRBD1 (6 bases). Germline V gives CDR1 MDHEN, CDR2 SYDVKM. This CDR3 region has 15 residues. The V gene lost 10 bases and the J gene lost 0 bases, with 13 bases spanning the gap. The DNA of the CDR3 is TGTGCCACCCGACAGGCCCCCTCTGGGGCCAACGTCCTGACTTTC. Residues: CATRQAPSGANVLTF.

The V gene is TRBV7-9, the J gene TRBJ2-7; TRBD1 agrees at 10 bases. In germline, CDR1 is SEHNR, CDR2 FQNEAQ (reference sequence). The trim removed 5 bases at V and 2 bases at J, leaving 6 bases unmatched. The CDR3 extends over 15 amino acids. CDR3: CASSRQGAIAYEQYF. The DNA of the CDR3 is TGTGCCAGCAGCCGACAGGGGGCGATAGCCTACGAGCAGTACTTC.

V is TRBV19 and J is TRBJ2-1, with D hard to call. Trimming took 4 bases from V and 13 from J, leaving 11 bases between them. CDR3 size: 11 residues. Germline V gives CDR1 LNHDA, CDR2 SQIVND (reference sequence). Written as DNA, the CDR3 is TGTGCCAGTAGTACTACGGGTCTTCAGTTCTTC. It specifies CASSTTGLQFF. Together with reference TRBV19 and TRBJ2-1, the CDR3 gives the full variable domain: DGGITQSPKYLFRKEGQNVTLSCEQNLNHDAMYWYRQDPGQGLRLIYYSQIVNDFQKGDIAEGYSVSREKKESFPLTVTSAQKNPTAFYLCASSTTGLQFFGPGTRLTVL.

The CDR3 region is CSERSTGDYGYTF. The CDR3 coding sequence is TGCAGCGAACGATCGACAGGGGACTATGGCTACACCTTC. The chain couples TRBV29-1 to TRBJ1-2; 8 nucleotides line up with TRBD1. V dropped 7 bases and J dropped 3; count of bases not matched to a gene: 7. This CDR3 spans 13 amino acids. Germline V gene data show CDR1 as SQVTM and CDR2 as ANQGSEA.

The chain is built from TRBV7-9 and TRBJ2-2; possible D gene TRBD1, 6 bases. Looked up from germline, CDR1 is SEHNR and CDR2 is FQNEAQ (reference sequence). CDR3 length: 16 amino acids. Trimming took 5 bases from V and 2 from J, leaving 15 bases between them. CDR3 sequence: CASSPWDTINTGELFF. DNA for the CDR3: TGTGCCAGCAGCCCCTGGGACACCATAAACACCGGGGAGCTGTTTTTT. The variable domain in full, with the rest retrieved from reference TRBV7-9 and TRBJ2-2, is DTGVSQNPRHKITKRGQNVTFRCDPISEHNRLYWYRQTLGQGPEFLTYFQNEAQLEKSRLLSDRFSAERPKGSFSTLEIQRTEQGDSAMYLCASSPWDTINTGELFFGEGSRLTVL.

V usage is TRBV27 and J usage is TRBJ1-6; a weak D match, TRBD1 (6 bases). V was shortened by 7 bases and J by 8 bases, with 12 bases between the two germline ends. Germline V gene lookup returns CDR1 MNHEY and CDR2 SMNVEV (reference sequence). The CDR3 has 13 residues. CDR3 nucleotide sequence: TGTGCCAGCACCGACAGGCTGTATTCACCCCTCCACTTT. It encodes CASTDRLYSPLHF.

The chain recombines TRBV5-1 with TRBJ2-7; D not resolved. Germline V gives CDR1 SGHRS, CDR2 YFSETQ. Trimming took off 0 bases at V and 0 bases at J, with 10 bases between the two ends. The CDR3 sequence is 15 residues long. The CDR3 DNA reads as TGCGCCAGCAGCTTGGGCGCAGGAAACTCCTACGAGCAGTACTTC. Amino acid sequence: CASSLGAGNSYEQYF.

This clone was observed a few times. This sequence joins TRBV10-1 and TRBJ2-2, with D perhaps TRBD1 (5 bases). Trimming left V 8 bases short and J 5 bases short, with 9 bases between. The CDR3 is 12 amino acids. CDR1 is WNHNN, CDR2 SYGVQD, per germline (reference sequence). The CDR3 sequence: CASGRGTGELFF. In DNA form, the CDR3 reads TGCGCCAGCGGAAGGGGAACCGGGGAGCTGTTTTTT.

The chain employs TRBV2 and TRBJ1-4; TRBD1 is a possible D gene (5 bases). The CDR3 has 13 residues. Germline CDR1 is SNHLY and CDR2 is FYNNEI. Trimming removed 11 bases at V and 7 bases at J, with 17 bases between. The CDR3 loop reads CAGRRETAEKLFF. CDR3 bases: TGTGCCGGCCGTCGGGAGACAGCTGAAAAACTGTTTTTT.

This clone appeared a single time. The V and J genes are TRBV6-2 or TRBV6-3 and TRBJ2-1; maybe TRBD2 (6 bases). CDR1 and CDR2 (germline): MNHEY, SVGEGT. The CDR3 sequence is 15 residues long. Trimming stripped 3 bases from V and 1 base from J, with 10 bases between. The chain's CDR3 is CASSYRGISYNEQFF. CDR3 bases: TGTGCCAGCAGTTATCGGGGGATTTCCTACAATGAGCAGTTCTTC.

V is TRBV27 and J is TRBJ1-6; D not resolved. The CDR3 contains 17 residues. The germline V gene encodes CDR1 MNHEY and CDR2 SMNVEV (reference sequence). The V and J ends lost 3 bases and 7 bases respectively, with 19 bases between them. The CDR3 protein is CASSLIWRDSGNSPLHF. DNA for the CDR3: TGTGCCAGCAGTTTGATTTGGAGAGACTCTGGGAATTCACCCCTCCACTTT.

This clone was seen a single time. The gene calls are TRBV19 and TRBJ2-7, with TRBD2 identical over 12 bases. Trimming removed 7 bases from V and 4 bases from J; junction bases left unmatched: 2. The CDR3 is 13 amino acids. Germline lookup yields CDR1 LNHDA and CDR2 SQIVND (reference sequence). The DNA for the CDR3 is TGTGCCAGTATGACTAGCGGGGGTTACGAGCAGTACTTC. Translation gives CASMTSGGYEQYF.

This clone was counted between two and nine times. This CDR3 is CASSPREGLNTEAFF. CDR3 DNA: TGCGCCAGCAGCCCCCGGGAGGGGTTAAACACTGAAGCTTTCTTT. The chain has TRBV5-1 and TRBJ1-1; D might be TRBD1 (5 bases). Germline V gene data show CDR1 as SGHRS and CDR2 as YFSETQ. Trimming took off 4 bases at V and 2 bases at J, with 15 bases between the two ends. The length of the CDR3 is 15 residues.

CDR3 nucleotide sequence: TGTGCCTGGAGTAACCTAGCGGCTGAGCAGTTCTTC. Protein product: CAWSNLAAEQFF. The rearrangement links TRBV30 to TRBJ2-1; 7 nucleotides match TRBD2. Germline values: CDR1 GTSNPN, CDR2 SVGIG (reference sequence). The V segment lost 2 bases and the J segment 9 bases; nucleotides outside the gene matches: 4. The CDR3 consists of 12 residues.